This T cell receptor beta chain derives from a study of molecular identifiers for immune sequencing clone quantification. Whole-study context: Sequencing covered four of five parts into which replicate RNA from about 20,000 or 100,000 naive CD8 cells was split.

Library preparation followed earlier protocols using designated TCR primers. TCRdb re-analysed the PCR reads in MiXCR, keeping a single row per CDR3 protein. The data show around 480,000 distinct CDR3 sequences, 20% to 25% seen once. For this clonotype: A clone one base away is much larger, so this may be a read error.

The germline V gene has CDR1 MNHEY and CDR2 SMNVEV (reference sequence). The CDR3 length is 15 residues. J was trimmed by 10 bases and V by 2 bases; bases with no gene match: 7. This sequence joins TRBV27 and TRBJ2-1; 11 bases line up with TRBD2. The sequence was obtained from a human donor in good health. Some libraries in this study had Jurkat cell RNA spiked in. Sequenced material: naive CD8+ T cells from blood, with Jurkat cell RNA spiked in. The sample's subset: FACS-sorted CD8+CD4-CCR7+CD45RA+ naive T cells. The CDR3 spells CASSLLAGGRKEQFF. The CDR3 DNA reads as TGTGCCAGCAGTTTACTAGCGGGGGGCCGCAAGGAGCAGTTCTTC.